This TCR beta chain emerged from a study of blood T cell repertoires in COVID-19. Sequenced by immunoSEQ multiplex PCR; TCRdb stores in-frame clones only, minus some. The sample has over 80,000 clones; about 80% are singletons. This clone was seen only once. V gave up 2 bases and J gave up 8 bases; unmatched junction bases: 15. The CDR3 runs 17 residues. From germline, CDR1 is SGHKS and CDR2 YYEKEE (reference sequence). This TCR derives from a woman between 65 and 79 years old with acute or convalescent COVID-19. V and J are TRBV5-5 and TRBJ1-4, with TRBD1 matching over 7 bases. Sequenced sample: peripheral blood. CDR3 amino acids: CASSLTLTGSGYEKLFF. As DNA, the CDR3 is TGTGCCAGCAGCTTAACCCTGACAGGGAGTGGGTACGAAAAACTGTTTTTT.